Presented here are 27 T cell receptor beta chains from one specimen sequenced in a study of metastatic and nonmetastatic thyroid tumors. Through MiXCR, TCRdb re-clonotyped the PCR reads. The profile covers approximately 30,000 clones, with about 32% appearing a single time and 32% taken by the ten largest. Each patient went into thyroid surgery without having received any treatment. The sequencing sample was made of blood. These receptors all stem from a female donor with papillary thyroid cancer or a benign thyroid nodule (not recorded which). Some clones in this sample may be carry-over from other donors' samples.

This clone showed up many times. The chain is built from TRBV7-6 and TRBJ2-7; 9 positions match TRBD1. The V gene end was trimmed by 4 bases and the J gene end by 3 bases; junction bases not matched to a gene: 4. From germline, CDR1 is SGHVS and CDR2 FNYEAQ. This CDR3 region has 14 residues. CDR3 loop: CASSSTGQGYEQYF. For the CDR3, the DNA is TGTGCCAGCAGCTCTACGGGACAGGGCTACGAGCAGTACTTC.

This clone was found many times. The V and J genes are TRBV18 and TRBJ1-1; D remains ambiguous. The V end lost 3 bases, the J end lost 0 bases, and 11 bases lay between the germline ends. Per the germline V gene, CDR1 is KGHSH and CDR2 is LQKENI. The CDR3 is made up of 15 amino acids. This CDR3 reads CASSPPQPMNTEAFF. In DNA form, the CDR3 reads TGTGCCAGCTCACCTCCCCAGCCCATGAACACTGAAGCTTTCTTT.

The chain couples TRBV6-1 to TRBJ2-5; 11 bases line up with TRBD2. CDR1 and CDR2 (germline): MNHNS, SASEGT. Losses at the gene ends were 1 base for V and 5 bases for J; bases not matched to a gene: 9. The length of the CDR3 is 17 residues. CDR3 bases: TGTGCCAGCAGTGAAGGGGACCGACTAGCGGGAAGGGAGACCCAGTACTTC. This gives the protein CASSEGDRLAGRETQYF.

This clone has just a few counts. CDR3 region: CASSSAGSYEQYF. For the CDR3, the DNA is TGTGCCAGCAGCTCCGCAGGGTCCTACGAGCAGTACTTC. The chain links TRBV6-1 to TRBJ2-7; D may be TRBD1 (5 bases). The V gene's germline CDR1 is MNHNS and CDR2 SASEGT. The CDR3 is 13 residues long. The V and J ends lost 6 bases and 1 base respectively, with 10 bases between them.

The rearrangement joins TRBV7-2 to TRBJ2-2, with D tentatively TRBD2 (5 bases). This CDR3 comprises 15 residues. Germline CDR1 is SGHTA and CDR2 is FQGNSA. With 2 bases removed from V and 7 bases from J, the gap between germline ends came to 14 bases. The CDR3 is CASSLLTITGGELFF. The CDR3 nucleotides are TGTGCCAGCAGCTTACTGACTATCACCGGCGGGGAGCTGTTTTTT.

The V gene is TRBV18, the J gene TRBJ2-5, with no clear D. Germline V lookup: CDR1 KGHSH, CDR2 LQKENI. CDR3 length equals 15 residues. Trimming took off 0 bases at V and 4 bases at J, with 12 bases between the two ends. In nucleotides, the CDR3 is TGTGCCAGCTCACCACCGGTAGACGAGGTAGAGACCCAGTACTTC. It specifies CASSPPVDEVETQYF.

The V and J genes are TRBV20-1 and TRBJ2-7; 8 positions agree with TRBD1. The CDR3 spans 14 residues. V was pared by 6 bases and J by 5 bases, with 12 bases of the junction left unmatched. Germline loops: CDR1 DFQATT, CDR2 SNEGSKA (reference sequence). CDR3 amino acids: CSASRQGNSDEQYF. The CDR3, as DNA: TGCAGTGCGAGCCGACAGGGGAATTCGGACGAGCAGTACTTC.

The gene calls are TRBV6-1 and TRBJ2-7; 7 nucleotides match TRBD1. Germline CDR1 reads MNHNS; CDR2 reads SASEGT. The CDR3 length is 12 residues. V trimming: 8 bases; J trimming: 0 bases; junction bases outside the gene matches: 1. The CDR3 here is CASRDSSYEQYF. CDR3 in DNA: TGTGCCAGCCGGGACAGCTCCTACGAGCAGTACTTC.

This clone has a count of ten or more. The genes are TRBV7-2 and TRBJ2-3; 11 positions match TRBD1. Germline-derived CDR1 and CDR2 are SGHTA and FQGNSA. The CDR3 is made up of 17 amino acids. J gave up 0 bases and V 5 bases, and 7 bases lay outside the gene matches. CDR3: CASSPTGTGGSTDTQYF. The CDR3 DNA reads TGTGCCAGCAGCCCCACGGGGACAGGGGGTAGCACAGATACGCAGTATTTT.

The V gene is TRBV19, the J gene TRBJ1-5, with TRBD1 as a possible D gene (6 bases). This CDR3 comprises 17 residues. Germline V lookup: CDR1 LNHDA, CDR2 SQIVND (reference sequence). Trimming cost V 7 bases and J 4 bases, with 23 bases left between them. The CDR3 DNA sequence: TGTGCCAGTATTCCCCTTTTAGGGACAATCCTAAATCAGCCCCAGCATTTT. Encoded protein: CASIPLLGTILNQPQHF.

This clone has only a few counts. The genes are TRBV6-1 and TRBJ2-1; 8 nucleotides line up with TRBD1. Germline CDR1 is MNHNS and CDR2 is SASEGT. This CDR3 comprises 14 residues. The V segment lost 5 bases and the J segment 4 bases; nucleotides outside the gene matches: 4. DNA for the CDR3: TGTGCCAGCAGTCCGTGGACAGGGTACAATGAGCAGTTCTTC. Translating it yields CASSPWTGYNEQFF.

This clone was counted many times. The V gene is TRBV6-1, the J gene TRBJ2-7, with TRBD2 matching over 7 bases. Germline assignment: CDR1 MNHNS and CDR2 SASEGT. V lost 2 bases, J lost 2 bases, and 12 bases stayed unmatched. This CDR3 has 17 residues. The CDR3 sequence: CASSERDRGAGTYEQYF. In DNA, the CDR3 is TGTGCCAGCAGTGAAAGAGATAGAGGAGCGGGGACCTACGAGCAGTACTTC.

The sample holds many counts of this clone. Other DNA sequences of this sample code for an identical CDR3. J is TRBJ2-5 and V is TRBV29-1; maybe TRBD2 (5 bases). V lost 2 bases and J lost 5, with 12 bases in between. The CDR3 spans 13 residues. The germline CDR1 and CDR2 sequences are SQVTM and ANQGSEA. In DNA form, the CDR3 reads TGCAGCGTTGAAAGGACGTCGGGGGAGACCCAGTACTTC. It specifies CSVERTSGETQYF.

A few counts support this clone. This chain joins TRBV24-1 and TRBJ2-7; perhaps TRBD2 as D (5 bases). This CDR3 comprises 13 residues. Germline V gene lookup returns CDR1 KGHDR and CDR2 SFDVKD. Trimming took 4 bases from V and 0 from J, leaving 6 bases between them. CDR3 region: CATSEGASYEQYF. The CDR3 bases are TGTGCCACCAGTGAGGGAGCCTCCTACGAGCAGTACTTC.

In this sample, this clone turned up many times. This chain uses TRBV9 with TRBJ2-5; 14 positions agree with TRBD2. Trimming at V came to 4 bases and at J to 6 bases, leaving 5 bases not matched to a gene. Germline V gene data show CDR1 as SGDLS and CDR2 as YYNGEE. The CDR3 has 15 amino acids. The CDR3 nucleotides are TGTGCCAGCAGCCCCCGACTAGCGGGAGGGAAGACCCAGTACTTC. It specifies CASSPRLAGGKTQYF. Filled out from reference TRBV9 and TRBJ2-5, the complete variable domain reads DSGVTQTPKHLITATGQRVTLRCSPRSGDLSVYWYQQSLDQGLQFLIQYYNGEERAKGNILERFSAQQFPDLHSELNLSSLELGDSALYFCASSPRLAGGKTQYFGPGTRLLVL.

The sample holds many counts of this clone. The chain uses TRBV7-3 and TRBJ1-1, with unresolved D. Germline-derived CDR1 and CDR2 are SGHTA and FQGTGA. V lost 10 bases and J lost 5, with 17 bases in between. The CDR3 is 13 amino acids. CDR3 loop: CATHDSPGTEAFF. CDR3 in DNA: TGTGCCACCCATGACTCACCAGGAACTGAAGCTTTCTTT.

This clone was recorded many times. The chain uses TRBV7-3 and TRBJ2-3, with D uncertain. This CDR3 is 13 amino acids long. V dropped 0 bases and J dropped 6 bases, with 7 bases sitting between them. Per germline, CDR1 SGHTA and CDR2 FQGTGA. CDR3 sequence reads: CASSLTFGDTQYF. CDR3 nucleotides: TGTGCCAGCAGCTTAACGTTTGGGGATACGCAGTATTTT.

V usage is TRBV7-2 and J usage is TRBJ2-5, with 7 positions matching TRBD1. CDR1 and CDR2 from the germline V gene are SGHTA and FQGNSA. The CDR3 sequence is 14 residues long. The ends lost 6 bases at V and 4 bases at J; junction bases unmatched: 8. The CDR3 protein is CASRRPKGAETQYF. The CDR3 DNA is TGTGCCAGCAGACGCCCCAAGGGGGCAGAGACCCAGTACTTC.

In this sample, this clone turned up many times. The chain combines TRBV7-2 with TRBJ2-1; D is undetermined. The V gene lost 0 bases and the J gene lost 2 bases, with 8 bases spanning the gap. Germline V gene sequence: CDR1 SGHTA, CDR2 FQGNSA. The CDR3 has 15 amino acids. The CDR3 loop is CASSLAAGTYNEQFF. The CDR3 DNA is TGTGCCAGCAGCTTAGCTGCAGGTACCTACAATGAGCAGTTCTTC.

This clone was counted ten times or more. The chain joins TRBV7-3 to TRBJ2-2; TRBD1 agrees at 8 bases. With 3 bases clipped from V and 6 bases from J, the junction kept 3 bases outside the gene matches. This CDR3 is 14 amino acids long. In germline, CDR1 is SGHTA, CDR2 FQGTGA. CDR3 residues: CASSLDREAGELFF. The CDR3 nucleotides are TGTGCCAGCAGCTTGGACAGGGAGGCCGGGGAGCTGTTTTTT.

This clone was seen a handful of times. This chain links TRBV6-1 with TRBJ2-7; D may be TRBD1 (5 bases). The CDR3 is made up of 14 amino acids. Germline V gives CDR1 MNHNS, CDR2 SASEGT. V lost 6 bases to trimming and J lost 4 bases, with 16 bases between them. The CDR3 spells CASSLARVGYEQYF. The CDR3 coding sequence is TGTGCCAGCAGCCTCGCCAGGGTTGGGTACGAGCAGTACTTC.

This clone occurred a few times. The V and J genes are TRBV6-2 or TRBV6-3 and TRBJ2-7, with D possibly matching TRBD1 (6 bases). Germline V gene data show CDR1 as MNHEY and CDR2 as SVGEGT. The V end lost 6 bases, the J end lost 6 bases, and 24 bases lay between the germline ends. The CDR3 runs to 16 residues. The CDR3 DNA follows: TGTGCCAGCAGACAGGGCCCGGCGGGCTCGTGGGGCGAGCAGTACTTC. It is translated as CASRQGPAGSWGEQYF.

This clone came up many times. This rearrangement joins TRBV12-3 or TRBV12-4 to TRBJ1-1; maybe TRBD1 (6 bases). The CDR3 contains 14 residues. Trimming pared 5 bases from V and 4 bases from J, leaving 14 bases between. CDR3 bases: TGTGCCAGCAGTCTTCAGGGGAGAGTCACTGAAGCTTTCTTT. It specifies CASSLQGRVTEAFF.

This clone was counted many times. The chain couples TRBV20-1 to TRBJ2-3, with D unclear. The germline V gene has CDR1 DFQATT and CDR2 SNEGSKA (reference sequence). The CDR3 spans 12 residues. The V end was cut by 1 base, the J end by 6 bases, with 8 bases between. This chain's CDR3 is CSARVLGDTQYF. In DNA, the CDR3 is TGCAGTGCTAGAGTCTTGGGGGATACGCAGTATTTT.

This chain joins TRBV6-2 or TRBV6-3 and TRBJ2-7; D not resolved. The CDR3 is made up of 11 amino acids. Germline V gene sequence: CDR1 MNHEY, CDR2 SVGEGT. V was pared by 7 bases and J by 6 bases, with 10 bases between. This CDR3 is CASKDGPEQYF. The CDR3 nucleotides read TGTGCCAGCAAGGACGGCCCCGAGCAGTACTTC.

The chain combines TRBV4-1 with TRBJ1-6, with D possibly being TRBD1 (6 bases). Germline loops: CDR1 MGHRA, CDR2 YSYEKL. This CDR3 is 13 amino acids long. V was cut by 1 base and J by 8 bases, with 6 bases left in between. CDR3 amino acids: CASSQAGDSPLHF. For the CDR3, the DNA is TGCGCCAGCAGCCAAGCAGGGGATTCACCCCTCCACTTT.

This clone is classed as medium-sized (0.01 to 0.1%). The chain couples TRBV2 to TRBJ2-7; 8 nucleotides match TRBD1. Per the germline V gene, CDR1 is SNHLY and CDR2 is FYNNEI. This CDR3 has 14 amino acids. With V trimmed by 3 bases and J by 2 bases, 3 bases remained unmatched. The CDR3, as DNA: TGTGCCAGCAGTGACGTGGACAGGGCCTACGAGCAGTACTTC. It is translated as CASSDVDRAYEQYF.